These 5 T cell receptor beta chains came from one sample sequenced in a study of low-dose radiotherapy and immunotherapy resistance in tumors. Primers used for first-strand cDNA, a TRAV- and TRBV-specific set, covered both alpha and beta chains. The TCRs were subjected to amplification over 20 PCR cycles employing a constant-region primer in conjunction with a V-primer adapter. TCRdb redid the calling of the reads with MiXCR, one entry per CDR3 protein. The sample carries about 89,000 distinct CDR3 sequences, 9.4% recorded once. Time point noted: before trial treatment. Source: PBMCs, taken before treatment. The receptors stem from a male donor with prostate cancer.

This clonotype came up many times. The J gene is TRBJ2-3, the V gene TRBV28; TRBD2 matches at 9 bases. CDR3 length: 16 residues. Germline CDR1 and CDR2: MDHEN and SYDVKM. J gave up 0 bases and V 5 bases, and 6 bases lay outside the gene matches. CDR3 sequence reads: CASSPGTSTSTDTQYF. The DNA of the CDR3 is TGTGCCAGCAGTCCCGGGACTAGCACTAGCACAGATACGCAGTATTTT. Drawing the rest from reference TRBV28 and TRBJ2-3, the complete variable domain is DVKVTQSSRYLVKRTGEKVFLECVQDMDHENMFWYRQDPGLGLRLIYFSYDVKMKEKGDIPEGYSVSREKKERFSLILESASTNQTSMYLCASSPGTSTSTDTQYFGPGTRLTVL.

Concerning this clonotype: This likely reflects a read error, since a far larger clone is one base away. This chain links TRBV6-8 with TRBJ1-6; 8 positions match TRBD1. Trimming took 5 bases from V and 10 from J; bases not matched to a gene: 7. This CDR3 is 14 amino acids long. Germline CDR1 is MNHGY and CDR2 is SAAAGT. This CDR3 is CASSVQGAKSPLHF. Here the CDR3 DNA reads TGTGCCAGCAGTGTTCAGGGGGCAAAATCACCCCTCCACTTT.

This clonotype was recorded many times. This chain uses TRBV6-2 or TRBV6-3 with TRBJ2-5; 9 nucleotides agree with TRBD1. Trimming removed 7 bases from V and 4 bases from J; junction bases left unmatched: 7. CDR3 length: 14 amino acids. CDR1 is MNHEY and CDR2 is SVGEGT in the germline V gene. The CDR3 here is CASKTQGAGETQYF. DNA of the CDR3: TGTGCCAGCAAGACACAGGGGGCGGGAGAGACCCAGTACTTC.

This clonotype was seen only once. This sequence is one base from a far larger clone and is likely a read error. The rearrangement uses TRBV29-1 and TRBJ2-7, with 13 nucleotides matching TRBD2. This CDR3 has 12 amino acids. Germline CDR1 reads SQVTM; CDR2 reads ANQGSEA. As DNA, the CDR3 is TGCACAGGGACTAGCGGGACCAATGAGCAGTACTTC. Encoded protein: CTGTSGTNEQYF.

There are many counts of this clonotype. The CDR3 spells CASQGPLYEQYF. The DNA for the CDR3 is TGTGCCAGCCAAGGGCCCCTCTACGAGCAGTACTTC. This sequence joins TRBV6-5 and TRBJ2-7; D remains unclear. Germline CDR1 and CDR2: MNHEY and SVGAGI. The ends were cut back, 8 bases at V and 3 bases at J, with 11 bases in the middle. There are 12 residues in the CDR3.